This paragraph reports one T cell receptor (beta chain). Its matching antigen is unknown. Some clones are missing from TCRdb's copy, which holds only in-frame ones; the method was immunoSEQ multiplex PCR. The table shows roughly 200,000 clones, with roughly 92% occurring only once. The CDR3 contains 14 residues. Trimming shortened V by 5 bases and J by 5 bases, and 15 bases separated the two germline ends. Germline V gene data show CDR1 as SGHTA and CDR2 as FQGNSA. These data originate in a study of T cell responses to AZD1222 COVID-19 vaccine. Study results and caveats: Recipients of two AZD1222 doses showed rising Spike-specific TCR breadth and depth. Clonal diversity was possibly underestimated; the donors were predominantly white British and more often female.

This specimen was peripheral blood, taken 28 days after the second AZD1222 dose. The clonotype originates from an adult who received the AZD1222 COVID-19 vaccine. The chain combines TRBV7-2 with TRBJ1-1, with D unresolved. The chain's CDR3 is CASSPRSGRTEAFF. The CDR3 DNA reads TGTGCCAGCAGCCCGAGGTCCGGGAGGACTGAAGCTTTCTTT.